The next 6 T cell receptor beta chains were all read from a single sample in a study of cytomegalovirus exposure and HLA in healthy donors. The study ran its PCR with 60 Vbeta and 13 Jbeta primers. Assay: immunoSEQ multiplex PCR; the TCRdb copy retains only in-frame clones and omits some. The sample includes some 180,000 clones, around 74% of them seen just once. Sequenced input: PBMCs. All receptors derive from a male donor in good health and CMV-seronegative.

The chain links TRBV2 to TRBJ2-7; 8 positions match TRBD1. Germline CDR1 and CDR2: SNHLY and FYNNEI. Unmatched junction bases numbered 5, after V lost 1 base and J lost 3 bases. This CDR3 contains 15 residues. The CDR3 protein is CASSEGLDRDYEQYF. For the CDR3, the DNA is TGTGCCAGCAGTGAAGGGCTGGACAGGGACTACGAGCAGTACTTC.

This sequence joins TRBV30 and TRBJ2-6; tentative D call: TRBD2 (5 bases). Germline CDR1 GTSNPN, CDR2 SVGIG (reference sequence). The V end was cut by 3 bases, the J end by 0 bases, with 12 bases between. The CDR3 length is 16 residues. The CDR3: CAWSASGDSGANVLTF. CDR3 bases: TGTGCCTGGAGCGCATCCGGGGACTCTGGGGCCAACGTCCTGACTTTC.

The chain joins TRBV5-1 to TRBJ2-1; unclear D gene. Deletions cut 3 bases from V and 8 bases from J, with 9 bases between. This CDR3 has 12 amino acids. Germline V CDR1 and CDR2: SGHRS, YFSETQ. The CDR3 coding sequence is TGCGCCAGCAGCTCGCCAACAGATGAGCAGTTCTTC. As protein: CASSSPTDEQFF.

The chain is built from TRBV6-5 and TRBJ2-3; TRBD1 is a possible D gene (7 bases). This CDR3 has 12 amino acids. Germline lookup yields CDR1 MNHEY and CDR2 SVGAGI. Trimming stripped 6 bases from V and 9 bases from J, with 13 bases between. CDR3 DNA sequence: TGTGCCAGCAGGGAGGGACAGAGAACGCAGTATTTT. This codes for CASREGQRTQYF.

The CDR3 loop reads CASSQEGQGNTEAFF. The CDR3 DNA follows: TGCGCCAGCAGCCAAGAAGGACAGGGGAACACTGAAGCTTTCTTT. The chain recombines TRBV4-3 with TRBJ1-1; TRBD1 agrees at 8 bases. CDR1 and CDR2 (germline): LGHNA, YSLEER. V shed 0 bases and J 1 base; nucleotides not matched to a gene: 1. CDR3 length equals 15 residues.

The chain uses TRBV30 and TRBJ2-7; a possible D gene is TRBD2 (5 bases). Deletions cut 0 bases from V and 5 bases from J, with 14 bases between. The CDR3 runs to 14 residues. Germline lookup yields CDR1 GTSNPN and CDR2 SVGIG (reference sequence). The CDR3 here is CAWSVGVGRNEQYF. In nucleotides, the CDR3 is TGTGCCTGGAGTGTCGGGGTTGGCCGCAACGAGCAGTACTTC.